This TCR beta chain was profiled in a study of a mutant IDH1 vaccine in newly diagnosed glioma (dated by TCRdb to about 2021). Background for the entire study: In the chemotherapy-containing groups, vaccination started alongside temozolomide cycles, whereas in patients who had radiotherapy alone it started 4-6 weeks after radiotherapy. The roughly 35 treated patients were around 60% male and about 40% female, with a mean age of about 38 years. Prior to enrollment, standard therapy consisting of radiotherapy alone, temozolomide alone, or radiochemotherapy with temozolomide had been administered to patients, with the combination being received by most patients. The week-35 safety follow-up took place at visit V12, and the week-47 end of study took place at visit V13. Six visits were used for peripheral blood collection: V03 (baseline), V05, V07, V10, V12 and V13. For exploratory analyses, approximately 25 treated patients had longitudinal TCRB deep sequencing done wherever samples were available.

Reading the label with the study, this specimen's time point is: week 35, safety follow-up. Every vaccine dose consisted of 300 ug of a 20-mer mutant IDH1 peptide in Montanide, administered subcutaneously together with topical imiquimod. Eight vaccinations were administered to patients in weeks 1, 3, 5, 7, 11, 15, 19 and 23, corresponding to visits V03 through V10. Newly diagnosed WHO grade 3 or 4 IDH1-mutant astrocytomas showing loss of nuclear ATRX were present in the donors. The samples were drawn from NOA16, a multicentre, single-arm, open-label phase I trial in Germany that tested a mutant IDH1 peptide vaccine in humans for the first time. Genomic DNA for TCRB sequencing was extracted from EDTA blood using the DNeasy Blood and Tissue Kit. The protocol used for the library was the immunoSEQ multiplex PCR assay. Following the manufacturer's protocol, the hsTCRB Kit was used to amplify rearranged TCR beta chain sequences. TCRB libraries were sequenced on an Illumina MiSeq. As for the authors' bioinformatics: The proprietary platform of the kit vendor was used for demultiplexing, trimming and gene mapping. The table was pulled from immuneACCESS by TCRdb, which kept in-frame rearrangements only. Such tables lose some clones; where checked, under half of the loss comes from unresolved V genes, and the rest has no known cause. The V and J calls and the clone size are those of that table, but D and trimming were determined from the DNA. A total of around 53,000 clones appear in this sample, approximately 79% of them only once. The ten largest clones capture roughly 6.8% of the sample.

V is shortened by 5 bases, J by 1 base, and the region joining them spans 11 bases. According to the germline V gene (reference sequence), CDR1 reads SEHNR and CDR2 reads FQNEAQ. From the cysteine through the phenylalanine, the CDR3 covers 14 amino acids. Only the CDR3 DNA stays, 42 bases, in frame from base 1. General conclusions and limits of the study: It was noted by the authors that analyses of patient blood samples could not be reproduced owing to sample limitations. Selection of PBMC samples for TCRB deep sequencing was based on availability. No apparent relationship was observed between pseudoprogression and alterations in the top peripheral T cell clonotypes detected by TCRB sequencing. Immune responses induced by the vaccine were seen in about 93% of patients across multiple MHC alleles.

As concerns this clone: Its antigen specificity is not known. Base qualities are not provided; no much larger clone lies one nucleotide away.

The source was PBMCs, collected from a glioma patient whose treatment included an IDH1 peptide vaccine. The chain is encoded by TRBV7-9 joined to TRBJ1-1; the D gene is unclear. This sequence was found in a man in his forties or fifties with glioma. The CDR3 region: CASSPNIQNTEAFF. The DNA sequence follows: TGTGCCAGCAGCCCGAATATTCAGAACACTGAAGCTTTCTTT.